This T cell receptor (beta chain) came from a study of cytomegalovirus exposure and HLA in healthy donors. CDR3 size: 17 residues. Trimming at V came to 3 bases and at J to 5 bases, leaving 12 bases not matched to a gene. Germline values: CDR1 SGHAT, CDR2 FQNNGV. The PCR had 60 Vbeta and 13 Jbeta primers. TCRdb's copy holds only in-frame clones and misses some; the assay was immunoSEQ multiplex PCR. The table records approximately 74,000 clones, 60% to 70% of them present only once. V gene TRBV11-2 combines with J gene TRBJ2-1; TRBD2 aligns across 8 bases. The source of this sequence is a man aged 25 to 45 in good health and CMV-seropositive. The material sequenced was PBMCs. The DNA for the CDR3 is TGTGCCAGCAGCTTCGGGGGTGGTAGCGGGGTCCACAATGAGCAGTTCTTC. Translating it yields CASSFGGGSGVHNEQFF.